These 32 T cell receptor beta chains were sequenced from one sample in a study of regulatory T cells in long-lasting Graves disease. Time point given: newly diagnosed GD, antithyroid drugs for less than 3 months. RNA from PBMCs was the source of the TCR library. In building TCR beta libraries, iRepertoire HTBI primers were used together with Arm-PCR of CDR3 regions. A single record per CDR3 protein comes from TCRdb applying MiXCR to the multiplex PCR reads. Counted here are hundreds of thousands of distinct CDR3 sequences, roughly 16% occurring once; the ten biggest clones make up roughly 25%. The sample was also reused in another study, on T cells in Graves' hyperthyroidism and ophthalmopathy.

Here the sequenced sample was peripheral blood mononuclear cells (PBMCs), taken at new diagnosis, from a patient treated with antithyroid drugs. These receptors were taken from a woman aged 35-60 years with Graves disease.

This clonotype was observed a handful of times. The chain recombines TRBV3-1 with TRBJ1-1; the D is unclear. The germline V and J ends were trimmed by 1 base and 0 bases, with 12 bases remaining between them. Germline V gene sequence: CDR1 LGHDT, CDR2 YNNKEL (reference sequence). This CDR3 has 16 residues. CDR3 residues: CASSQGVGLVNTEAFF. The CDR3 DNA reads TGTGCCAGCAGCCAAGGGGTAGGGCTTGTGAACACTGAAGCTTTCTTT.

This clonotype was seen only a few times. The rearrangement links TRBV18 to TRBJ2-6; D unresolved. This CDR3 spans 12 amino acids. V was pared by 1 base and J by 18 bases, with 13 bases between. CDR1 and CDR2 (germline): KGHSH, LQKENI. The CDR3: CASSPRKGYATF. As DNA, the CDR3 is TGTGCCAGCTCACCACGGAAGGGTTATGCGACTTTC.

This clonotype showed up many times. The chain has TRBV7-6 and TRBJ2-1; D is uncertain. Germline V CDR1 and CDR2: SGHVS, FNYEAQ. This CDR3 spans 15 amino acids. V was pared by 1 base and J by 5 bases, with 12 bases between. The CDR3 sequence: CASSLDLGYNNEQFF. The CDR3 nucleotides are TGTGCCAGCAGCTTAGATTTAGGGTATAACAATGAGCAGTTCTTC. Full variable domain (rest looked up from reference TRBV7-6 and TRBJ2-1): GAGVSQSPRYKVTKRGQDVALRCDPISGHVSLYWYRQALGQGPEFLTYFNYEAQQDKSGLPNDRFSAERPEGSISTLTIQRTEQRDSAMYRCASSLDLGYNNEQFFGPGTRLTVL.

This clonotype was recorded a few times. The V call is TRBV4-1, the J call TRBJ1-1; 7 bases map to TRBD1. CDR3 length equals 15 residues. V was pared by 0 bases and J by 5 bases, with 6 bases of the junction left unmatched. CDR1 MGHRA and CDR2 YSYEKL come from the germline V gene. The CDR3 sequence: CASSQERQGGTEAFF. The CDR3 bases are TGCGCCAGCAGCCAAGAACGGCAGGGGGGGACTGAAGCTTTCTTT.

In its sample, this clonotype was seen many times. The chain employs TRBV7-8 and TRBJ1-1; TRBD1 matches 7 bases. The junction had 11 bases not matched to a gene; V was cut back by 4 bases and J by 6 bases. The CDR3 length is 15 residues. The germline V gene has CDR1 SGHVS and CDR2 FQNEAQ. This CDR3 reads CASSSPTGMVAEAFF. The CDR3 DNA follows: TGTGCCAGCAGCTCCCCGACAGGGATGGTCGCTGAAGCTTTCTTT.

The chain joins TRBV4-2 to TRBJ1-5; possibly TRBD1 for D (6 bases). Germline values: CDR1 LGHNA, CDR2 YNFKEQ. The CDR3 is 16 amino acids. Trimming stripped 0 bases from V and 5 bases from J, with 14 bases between. CDR3 region: CASSQDWAGDYQPQHF. The CDR3 DNA sequence: TGTGCCAGCAGCCAAGATTGGGCAGGGGATTATCAGCCCCAGCATTTT.

There are a few counts of this clonotype. This sequence joins TRBV3-1 and TRBJ2-7, with 8 nucleotides matching TRBD2. The V and J ends lost 3 bases and 2 bases, in that order; junction bases with no gene match: 3. Germline V gene lookup returns CDR1 LGHDT and CDR2 YNNKEL (reference sequence). The CDR3 extends over 14 amino acids. The DNA for the CDR3 is TGTGCCAGCAGCCACGGGGGGGGGGCCTACGAGCAGTACTTC. It translates to CASSHGGGAYEQYF.

Only a few counts were recorded for this clonotype. The chain recombines TRBV20-1 with TRBJ1-5; TRBD1 is a possible D gene (5 bases). Germline CDR1 and CDR2: DFQATT and SNEGSKA (reference sequence). This CDR3 contains 16 residues. With 0 bases removed from V and 2 bases from J, the gap between germline ends came to 14 bases. The CDR3 is CSARDQSLGGNQPQHF. In DNA form, the CDR3 reads TGCAGTGCTAGAGATCAATCTTTAGGGGGCAATCAGCCCCAGCATTTT.

This clonotype was detected a few times. The chain carries TRBV14 and TRBJ1-3, with D unresolved. The CDR3 contains 15 residues. V was cut by 1 base and J by 0 bases, with 7 bases left in between. Germline V gene data show CDR1 as SGHDN and CDR2 as FVKESK. The CDR3 nucleotides are TGTGCCAGCAGCCAAGGGATCGCCTCTGGAAACACCATATATTTT. Translation gives CASSQGIASGNTIYF.

This chain connects TRBV5-6 to TRBJ2-4, with D tentatively TRBD1 (6 bases). With 1 base removed from V and 9 bases from J, the gap between germline ends came to 26 bases. Looked up from germline, CDR1 is SGHDT and CDR2 is YYEEEE. The CDR3 sequence is 18 residues long. The CDR3 sequence: CASSLWVVKGDLWSIQYF. DNA for the CDR3: TGTGCCAGCAGCTTGTGGGTCGTGAAGGGGGACCTCTGGAGCATTCAGTACTTC. The variable domain in full, with the rest retrieved from reference TRBV5-6 and TRBJ2-4, is DAGVTQSPTHLIKTRGQQVTLRCSPKSGHDTVSWYQQALGQGPQFIFQYYEEEERQRGNFPDRFSGHQFPNYSSELNVNALLLGDSALYLCASSLWVVKGDLWSIQYFGAGTRLSVL.

As concerns this clonotype: This may arise from a read error, as a much more abundant clone is one base away. This rearrangement joins TRBV7-9 to TRBJ2-7, with 12 bases matching TRBD2. Germline V gene data show CDR1 as SEHNR and CDR2 as FQNEAQ (reference sequence). The CDR3 has 15 amino acids. CDR3: CAGSQGLAGNYEQYF. The CDR3 region has the DNA TGTGCCGGCAGCCAAGGACTAGCGGGGAATTACGAGCAGTACTTC.

This clonotype has just a few counts. This clone may be a read error of a much larger clone one base away. CDR3 DNA: TGTGCCAGCAGCCCTGGATGGAGGGTCCGGGGTCGAGAGACCCAGTACTTC. Residues: CASSPGWRVRGRETQYF. The genes are TRBV12-3 or TRBV12-4 and TRBJ2-3, with D possibly matching TRBD2 (6 bases). The J call may be incorrect, as the DNA end agrees better with TRBJ2-5. This CDR3 is 17 amino acids long.

For this clonotype: Just one base apart from a much larger clone, this may be a read error. The chain joins TRBV10-2 to TRBJ1-5; weak D call: TRBD1 (6 bases). Germline loops: CDR1 WSHSY, CDR2 SAAADI. The CDR3 runs 14 residues. Trimming removed 8 bases at V and 1 base at J, with 12 bases between. The CDR3 protein is CASAPGTSNQPQHF. The CDR3 DNA follows: TGCGCCAGCGCTCCCGGGACAAGCAATCAGCCCCAGCATTTT.

The sample holds many counts of this clonotype. V and J are TRBV7-9 and TRBJ1-1, with D tentatively TRBD1 (6 bases). This CDR3 has 13 amino acids. The V end lost 2 bases, the J end lost 5 bases, and 9 bases lay between the germline ends. In germline, CDR1 is SEHNR, CDR2 FQNEAQ (reference sequence). For the CDR3, the DNA is TGTGCCAGCAGCTTAAACAGGGCGACTGAAGCTTTCTTT. As protein: CASSLNRATEAFF.

The chain uses TRBV7-2 and TRBJ1-6, with D possibly TRBD1 on 6 matching bases. CDR1 and CDR2 (germline): SGHTA, FQGNSA. CDR3 length: 15 amino acids. V lost 6 bases, J lost 15 bases, and 24 bases lay in between. The CDR3 nucleotides are TGTGCCAGCAGTCTTCGGCGGGGACACGAGAATCACCTCCACTTT. Its translation is CASSLRRGHENHLHF.

V gene TRBV24-1 combines with J gene TRBJ1-2, with D possibly matching TRBD1 (5 bases). V gave up 3 bases and J gave up 5 bases, with 6 bases separating them. Germline assignment: CDR1 KGHDR and CDR2 SFDVKD. The CDR3 contains 12 residues. CDR3 amino acids: CATSDGGYGYTF. The CDR3 bases are TGTGCCACCAGTGATGGGGGGTATGGCTACACCTTC.

This clonotype was counted between two and nine times. J is TRBJ1-1 and V is TRBV6-5; D unresolved. V shed 2 bases and J shed 2 bases, with 9 bases lying between them. The CDR3 extends over 14 amino acids. Germline CDR1 reads MNHEY; CDR2 reads SVGAGI. CDR3 sequence (DNA): TGTGCCAGCAGTTACGTCCCCCATAACACTGAAGCTTTCTTT. This codes for CASSYVPHNTEAFF.

This clonotype was recorded many times. The J gene is TRBJ1-1, the V gene TRBV5-1; possibly TRBD1 for D (6 bases). Germline V gene sequence: CDR1 SGHRS, CDR2 YFSETQ. Trimming took 7 bases from V and 3 from J, leaving 16 bases between them. This CDR3 is built from 14 residues. The CDR3 reads CASGGPSGDTEAFF. The CDR3 nucleotides are TGCGCCAGCGGGGGCCCCTCGGGGGACACTGAAGCTTTCTTT.

The chain recombines TRBV6-2 or TRBV6-3 with TRBJ1-4; no clear D gene. CDR1 is MNHEY, CDR2 SVGEGT, per germline. This CDR3 is built from 15 residues. The V end lost 2 bases, the J end lost 0 bases, and 7 bases lay between the germline ends. The CDR3 spells CASSYVDSTNEKLFF. The CDR3 DNA reads as TGTGCCAGCAGTTACGTCGATTCAACTAATGAAAAACTGTTTTTT.

This sequence joins TRBV12-5 and TRBJ2-7, with TRBD1 matching over 11 bases. Germline-derived CDR1 and CDR2 are LGHNT and FRNRAP. CDR3 length: 14 residues. The V gene end was trimmed by 5 bases and the J gene end by 6 bases; junction bases not matched to a gene: 6. CDR3 sequence reads: CASGLGQGAFEQYF. The CDR3 bases are TGTGCTAGTGGTCTCGGACAGGGGGCCTTCGAGCAGTACTTC.

Comments on this clonotype: A read error may produce the germline difference seen at one junction end. The rearrangement uses TRBV5-1 and TRBJ2-7; 7 positions match TRBD1. Germline-derived CDR1 and CDR2 are SGHRS and YFSETQ. There are 15 residues in the CDR3. This chain's CDR3 is CVSSLDRDSIYEQYF. The CDR3 region has the DNA TGCGTCAGCAGCTTAGACCGGGACAGTATCTACGAGCAGTACTTC.

At least ten counts were recorded for this clonotype. The CDR3 nucleotides read TGTGCCAGCAGTTTGATCAAAAACATTCAGTACTTC. This gives the protein CASSLIKNIQYF. The gene calls are TRBV12-3 or TRBV12-4 and TRBJ2-4; D is undetermined. The CDR3 is 12 amino acids. Trimming stripped 3 bases from V and 3 bases from J, with 3 bases between.

The sample holds a few counts of this clonotype. This chain links TRBV10-3 with TRBJ2-3; 9 nucleotides line up with TRBD2. Germline V lookup: CDR1 ENHRY, CDR2 SYGVKD. The CDR3 length is 17 residues. Trimming took 1 base from V and 6 from J; bases not matched to a gene: 11. CDR3 sequence: CAISELIAGALADTQYF. The CDR3 DNA sequence: TGTGCCATCAGTGAGTTGATAGCGGGGGCCCTAGCGGATACGCAGTATTTT.

This clonotype came up many times. V gene TRBV2 combines with J gene TRBJ1-1; TRBD1 agrees at 7 bases. Trimming cost V 1 base and J 1 base; bases outside gene matches: 3. Per germline, CDR1 SNHLY and CDR2 FYNNEI. This CDR3 has 15 residues. The CDR3 protein is CASSEVRGRNTEAFF. The CDR3 nucleotides are TGTGCCAGCAGTGAAGTTAGGGGGCGGAACACTGAAGCTTTCTTT.

This clonotype appeared many times. The V gene is TRBV3-1, the J gene TRBJ1-1, with D perhaps TRBD1 (5 bases). Deletions cut 4 bases from V and 5 bases from J, with 17 bases between. CDR1 is LGHDT, CDR2 YNNKEL, per germline (reference sequence). The CDR3 sequence is 15 residues long. The CDR3 region is CASSPSIAGLTEAFF. CDR3 nucleotide sequence: TGTGCCAGCAGCCCCTCTATCGCAGGGCTGACTGAAGCTTTCTTT.

This sequence joins TRBV3-1 and TRBJ1-2; D is possibly TRBD1 (6 bases). Germline assignment: CDR1 LGHDT and CDR2 YNNKEL (reference sequence). The CDR3 totals 14 residues. V was trimmed by 4 bases and J by 4 bases, leaving 13 bases between them. For the CDR3, the DNA is TGTGCCAGCAGCCGAGGACAGCGACTCTATGGCTACACCTTC. Protein product: CASSRGQRLYGYTF.

The CDR3 DNA reads TGTGCCAGCAGCCTCGGGGGCCGGGGATCGGGGGCCAACGTCCTGACTTTC. It codes for CASSLGGRGSGANVLTF. The chain combines TRBV7-9 with TRBJ2-6; D is perhaps TRBD1 or TRBD2 (6 bases each). Germline V gives CDR1 SEHNR, CDR2 FQNEAQ (reference sequence). V lost 5 bases to trimming and J lost 4 bases, with 18 bases between them. The CDR3 runs to 17 residues.

V is TRBV7-3 and J is TRBJ1-1; tentatively, D is TRBD1 (6 bases). This CDR3 comprises 13 residues. V shed 1 base and J shed 7 bases, with 10 bases lying between them. The germline CDR1 and CDR2 sequences are SGHTA and FQGTGA. CDR3 residues: CASSLSRDIEAFF. CDR3 sequence (DNA): TGTGCCAGCAGCTTAAGCAGGGACATTGAAGCTTTCTTT. Looking up the rest from reference TRBV7-3 and TRBJ1-1 gives the full variable domain: GAGVSQTPSNKVTEKGKYVELRCDPISGHTALYWYRQSLGQGPEFLIYFQGTGAADDSGLPNDRFFAVRPEGSVSTLKIQRTERGDSAVYLCASSLSRDIEAFFGQGTRLTVV.

Turning to this clonotype: A much larger clone sits a single nucleotide away, making a read error possible. The chain joins TRBV2 to TRBJ2-3; 8 bases agree with TRBD2. Germline trimming cut 3 bases from V and 2 bases from J; bases unmatched to any gene: 7. The CDR3 extends over 16 amino acids. The germline gives CDR1 SNHLY, CDR2 FYNNEI. The chain's CDR3 is CASSEPGGPFTDTQYF. CDR3 bases: TGTGCCAGCAGTGAGCCGGGGGGGCCTTTCACAGATACGCAGTATTTT.

The CDR3 reads CASSLEIAVKGTYEQYF. CDR3 sequence (DNA): TGTGCCAGCAGCTTAGAAATCGCGGTGAAGGGAACCTACGAGCAGTACTTC. This chain links TRBV7-9 with TRBJ2-7, with D uncertain. Trimming removed 1 base at V and 2 bases at J, with 18 bases between. This CDR3 spans 17 amino acids. CDR1 SEHNR and CDR2 FQNEAQ come from the germline V gene (reference sequence).

This clonotype was detected only a few times. This sequence joins TRBV7-9 and TRBJ2-2; D unresolved. This CDR3 contains 15 residues. The V gene's germline CDR1 is SEHNR and CDR2 FQNEAQ (reference sequence). V was clipped by 1 base and J by 6 bases, with 12 bases between them. The chain's CDR3 is CASSLDYTSAGELFF. CDR3 DNA: TGTGCCAGCAGCTTAGATTACACCTCAGCCGGGGAGCTGTTTTTT.

Concerning this clonotype: A much larger clone lies one base from this, so it may be a read error. Likely a read error: the CDR3 ends without its conserved phenylalanine or tryptophan. The CDR3 reads CASSIDTHSYNEQFL. The CDR3 DNA reads as TGTGCCAGCAGCATCGACACCCACTCCTACAATGAGCAGTTCCTC. This chain connects TRBV7-9 to TRBJ2-1; D gene uncertain. Trimming pared 5 bases from V and 0 bases from J, leaving 11 bases between. In germline, CDR1 is SEHNR, CDR2 FQNEAQ (reference sequence). CDR3 length equals 15 residues.